The rows below give T cell receptor beta chains drawn from one sample of a study of T cell responses to AZD1222 COVID-19 vaccine. The table came from immunoSEQ multiplex PCR; TCRdb's copy has only in-frame clones and leaves some out. The sample carries about 61,000 clones, about 90% recorded once. Source: peripheral blood, taken on day 0 of AZD1222 vaccination. Receptor source: an adult in good health. Each CDR3 is given with its conserved first and last residue. A D gene is named only where the DNA matches it firmly. Not every row has a clone size; where given, it reads once, few, many or a size class.

CDR3 protein: CASSLQQGNYGYTF
CDR3 DNA: TGCGCCAGCAGCTTGCAACAGGGGAACTATGGCTACACCTTC
D gene: TRBD1
clone size: .
V gene: TRBV5-1
J gene: TRBJ1-2

CDR3 protein: CASSSKSLSVFSEFF
CDR3 DNA: TGTGCCAGCAGTTCCAAGTCACTTTCTGTGTTTTCTGAGTTCTTC
D gene: .
clone size: .
V gene: TRBV2
J gene: TRBJ2-1

CDR3 protein: CASSERQLLNEKLFF
CDR3 DNA: TGTGCCAGCAGTGAACGACAGCTTCTTAATGAAAAACTGTTTTTT
D gene: .
clone size: .
V gene: TRBV6-1
J gene: TRBJ1-4

CDR3 protein: CAISLKGNTEAFF
CDR3 DNA: TGTGCCATCAGCCTGAAAGGGAACACTGAAGCTTTCTTT
D gene: .
clone size: .
V gene: TRBV10-3
J gene: TRBJ1-1

CDR3 protein: CAISVTGGNTEAFF
CDR3 DNA: TGTGCCATCAGTGTTACAGGGGGTAATACTGAAGCTTTCTTT
D gene: TRBD1
clone size: .
V gene: TRBV10-3
J gene: TRBJ1-1

CDR3 protein: CASSEYLAGGPSYNEQFF
CDR3 DNA: TGCGCCAGCAGTGAGTATCTAGCGGGGGGCCCCTCCTACAATGAGCAGTTCTTC
D gene: TRBD2
clone size: .
V gene: TRBV10-2
J gene: TRBJ2-1

CDR3 protein: CASSVGDSSEQYF
CDR3 DNA: TGTGCCAGCAGCGTAGGAGACAGTAGCGAGCAGTACTTC
D gene: .
clone size: .
V gene: TRBV9
J gene: TRBJ2-7

CDR3 protein: CASSIGPNYGYTF
CDR3 DNA: TGTGCCAGCAGCATCGGGCCGAACTATGGCTACACCTTC
D gene: .
clone size: once
V gene: TRBV5-6
J gene: TRBJ1-2

CDR3 protein: CASTKRGGPGELFF
CDR3 DNA: TGTGCCAGCACAAAGCGGGGGGGCCCCGGGGAGCTGTTTTTT
D gene: TRBD2
clone size: .
V gene: TRBV6-5
J gene: TRBJ2-2

CDR3 protein: CASHDRGNGELFF
CDR3 DNA: TGTGCCAGCCACGACAGGGGAAACGGGGAGCTGTTTTTT
D gene: TRBD1
clone size: .
V gene: TRBV7-8
J gene: TRBJ2-2

CDR3 protein: CASSFQASNTEAFF
CDR3 DNA: TGCGCCAGCAGCTTTCAGGCCTCGAACACTGAAGCTTTCTTT
D gene: .
clone size: .
V gene: TRBV5-1
J gene: TRBJ1-1

CDR3 protein: CASSERQGFQPQHF
CDR3 DNA: TGCGCCAGCAGTGAGCGGCAGGGGTTTCAGCCCCAGCATTTT
D gene: .
clone size: .
V gene: TRBV10-2
J gene: TRBJ1-5

CDR3 protein: CASRTGEGNTIYF
CDR3 DNA: TGTGCCAGCCGGACAGGGGAAGGGAACACCATATATTTT
D gene: TRBD1
clone size: .
V gene: TRBV25-1
J gene: TRBJ1-3

CDR3 protein: CASSPLGSGTGELFF
CDR3 DNA: TGTGCCAGCAGCCCTCTCGGTTCGGGCACCGGGGAGCTGTTTTTT
D gene: .
clone size: .
V gene: TRBV7-6
J gene: TRBJ2-2

CDR3 protein: CASSQGALTLGDTEAFF
CDR3 DNA: TGCGCCAGCAGCCAAGGGGCTCTCACGTTGGGGGACACTGAAGCTTTCTTT
D gene: .
clone size: .
V gene: TRBV4-1
J gene: TRBJ1-1

CDR3 protein: CASSPRGGPTEAFF
CDR3 DNA: TGTGCCAGCTCACCACGCGGGGGCCCAACTGAAGCTTTCTTT
D gene: .
clone size: .
V gene: TRBV18
J gene: TRBJ1-1

CDR3 protein: CATGGLRGAKTQYF
CDR3 DNA: TGTGCCACCGGGGGGTTGCGGGGTGCGAAGACCCAGTACTTC
D gene: TRBD2
clone size: .
V gene: TRBV27
J gene: TRBJ2-5

CDR3 protein: CASSLGGGTGTGELFF
CDR3 DNA: TGTGCCAGCAGCTTAGGCGGGGGTACTGGCACCGGGGAGCTGTTTTTT
D gene: TRBD2
clone size: .
V gene: TRBV7-3
J gene: TRBJ2-2